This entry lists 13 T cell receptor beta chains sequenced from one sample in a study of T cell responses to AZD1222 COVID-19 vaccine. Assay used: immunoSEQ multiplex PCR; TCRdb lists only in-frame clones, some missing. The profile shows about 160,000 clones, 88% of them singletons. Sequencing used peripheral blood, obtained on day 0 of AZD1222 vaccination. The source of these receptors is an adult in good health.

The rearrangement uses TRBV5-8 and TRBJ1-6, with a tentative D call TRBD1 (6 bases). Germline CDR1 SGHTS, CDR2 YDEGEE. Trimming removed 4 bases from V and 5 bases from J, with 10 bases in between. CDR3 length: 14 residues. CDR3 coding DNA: TGTGCCAGCAGCGCGGGACACAATAATTCACCCCTCCACTTT. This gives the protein CASSAGHNNSPLHF.

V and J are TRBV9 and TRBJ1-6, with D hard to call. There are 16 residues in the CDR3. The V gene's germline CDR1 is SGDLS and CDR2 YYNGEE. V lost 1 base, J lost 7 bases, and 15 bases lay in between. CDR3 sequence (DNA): TGTGCCAGCAGCGTAACGACCACGGGCGGCAATTCACCCCTCCACTTT. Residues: CASSVTTTGGNSPLHF.

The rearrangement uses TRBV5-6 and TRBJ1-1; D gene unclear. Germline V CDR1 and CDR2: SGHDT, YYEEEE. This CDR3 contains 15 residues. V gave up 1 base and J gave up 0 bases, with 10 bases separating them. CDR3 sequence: CASSLLDGVNTEAFF. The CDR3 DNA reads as TGTGCCAGCAGCTTGTTGGACGGGGTGAACACTGAAGCTTTCTTT.

The CDR3 sequence: CASTGSGGAEVKFF. The DNA of the CDR3 is TGTGCCAGCACGGGGTCAGGGGGGGCGGAGGTGAAGTTCTTC. The V and J genes are TRBV6-5 and TRBJ2-1; D assignment may be TRBD1 or TRBD2 (7 bases each). V was cut by 7 bases and J by 14 bases, with 24 bases left in between. The CDR3 runs to 14 residues. Germline lookup yields CDR1 MNHEY and CDR2 SVGAGI.

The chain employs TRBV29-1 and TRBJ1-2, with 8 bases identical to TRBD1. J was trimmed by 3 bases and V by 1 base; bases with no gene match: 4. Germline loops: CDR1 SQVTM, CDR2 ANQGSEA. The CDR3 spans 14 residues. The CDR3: CSVEGVDRDYGYTF. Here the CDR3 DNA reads TGCAGCGTTGAAGGGGTGGACAGGGACTATGGCTACACCTTC.

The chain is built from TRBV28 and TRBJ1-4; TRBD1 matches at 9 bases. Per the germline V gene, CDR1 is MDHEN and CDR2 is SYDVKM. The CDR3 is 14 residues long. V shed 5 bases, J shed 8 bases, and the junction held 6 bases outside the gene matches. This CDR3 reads CASSTGGRGEKLFF. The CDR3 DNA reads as TGTGCCAGCAGTACAGGGGGCCGGGGGGAAAAACTGTTTTTT.

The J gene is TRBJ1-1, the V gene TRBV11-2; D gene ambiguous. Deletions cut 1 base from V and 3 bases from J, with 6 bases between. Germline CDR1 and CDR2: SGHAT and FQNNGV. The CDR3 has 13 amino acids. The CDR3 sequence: CASSLVTYTEAFF. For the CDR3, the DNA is TGTGCCAGCAGCTTAGTGACCTACACTGAAGCTTTCTTT.

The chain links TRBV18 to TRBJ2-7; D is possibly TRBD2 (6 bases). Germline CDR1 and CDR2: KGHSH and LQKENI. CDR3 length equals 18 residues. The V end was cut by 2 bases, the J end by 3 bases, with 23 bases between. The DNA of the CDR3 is TGTGCCAGCTCACCAGGCACAGGTGAGGAGGGCCCTAACTACGAGCAGTACTTC. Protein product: CASSPGTGEEGPNYEQYF.

The CDR3 nucleotides read TGTGCCAGCAGGGCCACCCTAGCGGGGGAAGAGACCCAGTACTTC. This translates into CASRATLAGEETQYF. The chain links TRBV2 to TRBJ2-5, with 10 bases lining up with TRBD2. The CDR3 runs to 15 residues. V was pared by 6 bases and J by 3 bases, with 7 bases of the junction left unmatched. Germline assignment: CDR1 SNHLY and CDR2 FYNNEI.

The CDR3 region has the DNA TGTGCCAGCAGCACCCGGACAGGGAACTTCGACCGACGGAACACTGAAGCTTTCTTT. Amino acid sequence: CASSTRTGNFDRRNTEAFF. The chain couples TRBV3-1 (or the pseudogene TRBV3-2) to TRBJ1-1; 8 bases match TRBD1. CDR3 size: 19 residues. Germline CDR1 reads LGHDT; CDR2 reads YNNKEL (reference sequence). Germline trimming cut 5 bases from V and 1 base from J; bases unmatched to any gene: 18.

For the CDR3, the DNA is TGTGCCAGCAGTTTAGGGACAGGGGCCGGGGCCCCTTATGGCTACACCTTC. Encoded protein: CASSLGTGAGAPYGYTF. The chain uses TRBV28 and TRBJ1-2, with 10 bases that match TRBD1. In germline, CDR1 is MDHEN, CDR2 SYDVKM. Germline trimming cut 2 bases from V and 5 bases from J; bases unmatched to any gene: 11. The CDR3 has 17 residues.

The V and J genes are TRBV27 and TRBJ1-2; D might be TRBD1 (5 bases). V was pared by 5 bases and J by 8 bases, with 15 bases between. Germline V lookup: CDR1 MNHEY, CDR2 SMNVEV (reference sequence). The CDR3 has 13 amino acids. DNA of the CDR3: TGTGCCAGCAGTCCTCAGGGACCCCGCGGCTACACCTTC. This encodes CASSPQGPRGYTF.

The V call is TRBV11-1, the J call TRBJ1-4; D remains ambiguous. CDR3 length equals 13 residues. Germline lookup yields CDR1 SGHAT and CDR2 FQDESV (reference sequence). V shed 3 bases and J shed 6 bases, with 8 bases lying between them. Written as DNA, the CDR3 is TGTGCCAGCAGCTTTAAGGGTCATGAAAAACTGTTTTTT. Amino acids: CASSFKGHEKLFF.